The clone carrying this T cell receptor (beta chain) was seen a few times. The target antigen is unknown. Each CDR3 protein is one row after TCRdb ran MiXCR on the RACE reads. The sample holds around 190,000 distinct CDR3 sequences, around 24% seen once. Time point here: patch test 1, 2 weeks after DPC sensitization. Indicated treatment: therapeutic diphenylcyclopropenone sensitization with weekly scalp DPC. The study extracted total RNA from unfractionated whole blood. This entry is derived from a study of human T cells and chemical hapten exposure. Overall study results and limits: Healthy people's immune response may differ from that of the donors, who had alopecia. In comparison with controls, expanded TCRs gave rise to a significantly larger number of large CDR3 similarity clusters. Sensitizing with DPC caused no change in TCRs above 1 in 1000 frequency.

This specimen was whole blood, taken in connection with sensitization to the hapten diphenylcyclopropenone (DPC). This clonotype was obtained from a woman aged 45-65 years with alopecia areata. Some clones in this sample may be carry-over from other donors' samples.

CDR3 in DNA: TGCAGCGTTGAAGATGGTGGCGTGGACGAGCAGTACTTC. This sequence encodes CSVEDGGVDEQYF. The chain joins TRBV29-1 to TRBJ2-7; no definite D call. The CDR3 has 13 residues. V was clipped by 0 bases and J by 5 bases, with 11 bases between them. Per the germline V gene, CDR1 is SQVTM and CDR2 is ANQGSEA.